Following are 22 T cell receptor beta chains from one sample sequenced in a study of T cell responses to AZD1222 COVID-19 vaccine. Here immunoSEQ multiplex PCR was the method, and the copy in TCRdb shows in-frame clones only, minus some. The repertoire consists of around 120,000 clones, with more than 75% occurring once and the leading ten covering 7% to 9%. The input for sequencing was peripheral blood, taken on day 0 of AZD1222 vaccination. All receptors come from an adult in good health.

The chain recombines TRBV7-9 with TRBJ1-1, with a possible D match to TRBD1 (5 bases). V was clipped by 5 bases and J by 7 bases, with 20 bases between them. The CDR3 sequence is 15 residues long. Germline lookup yields CDR1 SEHNR and CDR2 FQNEAQ (reference sequence). In DNA, the CDR3 is TGTGCCAGCAGCCCTTGGCGAACAGGCCGCCTTGAAGCTTTCTTT. Its protein is CASSPWRTGRLEAFF.

The rearrangement joins TRBV27 to TRBJ2-5; 12 bases fit TRBD1. The CDR3 totals 15 residues. The V segment lost 5 bases and the J segment 4 bases; nucleotides outside the gene matches: 5. Germline values: CDR1 MNHEY, CDR2 SMNVEV (reference sequence). Written as DNA, the CDR3 is TGTGCCAGCAGTGCAGGGACAGGGGGCAGAGAGACCCAGTACTTC. This encodes CASSAGTGGRETQYF.

This clone came up once. This sequence joins TRBV5-1 and TRBJ1-1; D remains ambiguous. Trimming took 4 bases from V and 6 from J, leaving 13 bases between them. Germline V gene sequence: CDR1 SGHRS, CDR2 YFSETQ. This CDR3 comprises 13 residues. The CDR3 sequence: CASSLERVAEAFF. CDR3 nucleotides: TGCGCCAGCAGCCTAGAAAGGGTCGCTGAAGCTTTCTTT.

The genes are TRBV7-3 and TRBJ2-1; 10 bases are a match to TRBD1. With V trimmed by 6 bases and J by 5 bases, 4 bases remained unmatched. Germline-derived CDR1 and CDR2 are SGHTA and FQGTGA. The CDR3 is made up of 14 amino acids. The CDR3 bases are TGTGCCAGCAGGCCGGACAGGGGGGACAATGAGCAGTTCTTC. Its translation is CASRPDRGDNEQFF.

The V call is TRBV4-2, the J call TRBJ2-2; 8 bases align to TRBD2. V trimming: 1 base; J trimming: 4 bases; junction bases outside the gene matches: 5. Germline lookup yields CDR1 LGHNA and CDR2 YNFKEQ. This CDR3 has 16 residues. In nucleotides, the CDR3 is TGTGCCAGCAGCCAAGGTCGGGGGGGTGGCACCGGGGAGCTGTTTTTT. Its protein is CASSQGRGGGTGELFF.

This chain joins TRBV7-9 and TRBJ1-1; D is unresolved. This CDR3 comprises 13 residues. Germline V CDR1 and CDR2: SEHNR, FQNEAQ (reference sequence). The V and J ends lost 5 bases and 3 bases respectively, with 10 bases between them. CDR3 protein: CASSVTWDTEAFF. DNA for the CDR3: TGTGCCAGCAGCGTAACATGGGACACTGAAGCTTTCTTT.

As to this clone: This sample also contains other DNA sequences that code for the same CDR3. The chain has TRBV5-1 and TRBJ1-5, with D perhaps TRBD1 (6 bases). The V gene lost 0 bases and the J gene lost 4 bases, with 11 bases spanning the gap. The V gene's germline CDR1 is SGHRS and CDR2 YFSETQ. The length of the CDR3 is 15 residues. The CDR3 nucleotides are TGCGCCAGCAGCTTGGAAGGGGGAGGTAATCAGCCCCAGCATTTT. Its translation: CASSLEGGGNQPQHF.

The chain is built from TRBV5-5 and TRBJ1-1; no firm D call. CDR3 size: 15 residues. The V gene's germline CDR1 is SGHKS and CDR2 YYEKEE (reference sequence). V was pared by 4 bases and J by 1 base, with 14 bases between. The CDR3 here is CASSPSDARNTEAFF. The CDR3 nucleotides are TGTGCCAGCAGCCCCTCGGACGCCCGGAACACTGAAGCTTTCTTT.

The J gene is TRBJ1-2, the V gene TRBV30; 11 bases align to TRBD1. The CDR3 runs to 12 residues. Germline V gene sequence: CDR1 GTSNPN, CDR2 SVGIG (reference sequence). V lost 7 bases, J lost 8 bases, and 6 bases stayed unmatched. The CDR3 protein is CAYQGQGEGYTF. The CDR3 region has the DNA TGTGCCTACCAGGGACAGGGGGAGGGCTACACCTTC.

The CDR3 sequence is CASSQGTSGYTGELFF. The CDR3, as DNA: TGTGCCAGCAGCCAAGGGACTAGCGGTTACACCGGGGAGCTGTTTTTT. V is TRBV7-2 and J is TRBJ2-2; 11 bases line up with TRBD2. Per germline, CDR1 SGHTA and CDR2 FQGNSA. This CDR3 spans 16 amino acids. With V trimmed by 5 bases and J by 3 bases, 5 bases remained unmatched.

Of note for this clone: The junction does not match germline at one end; this may be a read error. The V gene is TRBV6-2 or TRBV6-3, the J gene TRBJ2-3; TRBD2 agrees at 8 bases. Per the germline V gene, CDR1 is MNHEY and CDR2 is SVGEGT. The CDR3 consists of 17 residues. In DNA form, the CDR3 reads TGTGCCGGCAGTTACCTCGGCGGGGGGCCGGGCACAGATACGCAGTATTTT. Encoded protein: CAGSYLGGGPGTDTQYF.

This rearrangement joins TRBV30 to TRBJ1-2; D unclear. CDR1 GTSNPN and CDR2 SVGIG come from the germline V gene (reference sequence). The CDR3 covers 12 residues. The V end lost 1 base, the J end lost 9 bases, and 12 bases lay between the germline ends. CDR3 sequence (DNA): TGTGCCTGGAGTGCCCCCCAGACAAGCTACACCTTC. Translated: CAWSAPQTSYTF.

The gene calls are TRBV28 and TRBJ2-5; D is unclear. The germline gives CDR1 MDHEN, CDR2 SYDVKM. The CDR3 covers 14 residues. With 5 bases removed from V and 1 base from J, the gap between germline ends came to 11 bases. CDR3 residues: CASSPQVFQETQYF. The CDR3 DNA follows: TGTGCCAGCAGTCCTCAGGTATTCCAAGAGACCCAGTACTTC.

The chain joins TRBV6-2 or TRBV6-3 to TRBJ2-1; D might be TRBD2 (6 bases). V was shortened by 2 bases and J by 7 bases, with 15 bases between the two germline ends. The length of the CDR3 is 15 residues. Germline V lookup: CDR1 MNHEY, CDR2 SVGEGT. CDR3 loop: CASSYEGGGRNEQFF. The DNA for the CDR3 is TGTGCCAGCAGTTACGAGGGCGGAGGGCGGAATGAGCAGTTCTTC.

This chain uses TRBV6-5 with TRBJ2-7, with a weak D call TRBD2 (6 bases). V was clipped by 4 bases and J by 3 bases, with 13 bases between them. This CDR3 has 14 amino acids. Germline lookup yields CDR1 MNHEY and CDR2 SVGAGI. This CDR3 reads CASSSLASGYEQYF. CDR3 sequence (DNA): TGTGCCAGCAGTTCTCTAGCGAGTGGCTACGAGCAGTACTTC.

The genes are TRBV10-1 and TRBJ2-2, with 8 positions matching TRBD2. The germline V gene encodes CDR1 WNHNN and CDR2 SYGVQD (reference sequence). The CDR3 has 15 amino acids. V lost 5 bases to trimming and J lost 4 bases; unmatched junction nucleotides: 6. The CDR3 loop is CASSPGLALTGELFF. CDR3 DNA sequence: TGCGCCAGCAGTCCTGGACTAGCTCTCACCGGGGAGCTGTTTTTT.

The V and J genes are TRBV29-1 and TRBJ2-1, with TRBD1 identical over 7 bases. Looked up from germline, CDR1 is SQVTM and CDR2 is ANQGSEA. CDR3 length: 12 amino acids. V shed 6 bases, J shed 7 bases, and the junction held 6 bases outside the gene matches. As DNA, the CDR3 is TGCAGCGTAACGTTACAGGGGAATGAGCAGTTCTTC. Encoded protein: CSVTLQGNEQFF.

V is TRBV7-6 and J is TRBJ2-3, with 9 bases fitting TRBD2. The junction had 2 bases not matched to a gene; V was cut back by 5 bases and J by 2 bases. The germline gives CDR1 SGHVS, CDR2 FNYEAQ. The CDR3 loop spans 14 amino acids. This chain's CDR3 is CASSAGGLTDTQYF. Written as DNA, the CDR3 is TGTGCCAGCAGCGCGGGGGGGCTCACAGATACGCAGTATTTT.

This clone was counted once. Here the CDR3 reads CASSTDRGGALHF. The CDR3 DNA reads as TGTGCCAGCAGTACCGATCGCGGTGGCGCCCTCCACTTT. The chain recombines TRBV12-3 or TRBV12-4 with TRBJ1-6, with D unclear. The ends were cut back, 5 bases at V and 14 bases at J, with 16 bases in the middle. The CDR3 loop spans 13 amino acids.

The chain couples TRBV11-2 to TRBJ1-3, with 7 bases lining up with TRBD1. Germline CDR1 is SGHAT and CDR2 is FQNNGV. The CDR3 is made up of 15 amino acids. V shed 5 bases and J 0 bases; nucleotides not matched to a gene: 4. CDR3 coding DNA: TGTGCCAGCAGCCTGGGACAGAGCTCTGGAAACACCATATATTTT. Residues: CASSLGQSSGNTIYF. Together with reference TRBV11-2 and TRBJ1-3, the CDR3 gives the full variable domain: EAGVAQSPRYKIIEKRQSVAFWCNPISGHATLYWYQQILGQGPKLLIQFQNNGVVDDSQLPKDRFSAERLKGVDSTLKIQPAKLEDSAVYLCASSLGQSSGNTIYFGEGSWLTVV.

Written as DNA, the CDR3 is TGTGCCAGCAGCTTTCCGGGCCTATCTAACTATGGCTACACCTTC. It yields the protein CASSFPGLSNYGYTF. This chain connects TRBV7-9 to TRBJ1-2; D unresolved. V lost 3 bases and J lost 0, with 11 bases in between. Germline assignment: CDR1 SEHNR and CDR2 FQNEAQ (reference sequence). The length of the CDR3 is 15 residues.

The genes are TRBV5-1 and TRBJ2-1; 15 positions agree with TRBD2. CDR1 and CDR2 (germline): SGHRS, YFSETQ. V trimming: 0 bases; J trimming: 7 bases; junction bases outside the gene matches: 11. The CDR3 has 19 amino acids. CDR3 in DNA: TGCGCCAGCAGCTTGGGGTTTTTTGGACTAGCGGGAGGGGGGAATGAGCAGTTCTTC. This gives the protein CASSLGFFGLAGGGNEQFF. The whole variable domain, filled in from reference TRBV5-1 and TRBJ2-1, reads KAGVTQTPRYLIKTRGQQVTLSCSPISGHRSVSWYQQTPGQGLQFLFEYFSETQRNKGNFPGRFSGRQFSNSRSEMNVSTLELGDSALYLCASSLGFFGLAGGGNEQFFGPGTRLTVL.